The rows below give T cell receptor beta chains drawn from one sample of a study of human T cells and chemical hapten exposure. TCRdb called the RACE reads again in MiXCR, with one record for every CDR3 protein. The data contain about 34,000 distinct CDR3 sequences, around 5.5% of them singletons. Sample: whole blood. These receptors all come from a human donor in good health. Some clones in this sample may be carry-over from other donors' samples. CDR3s leave out the opening cysteine and the closing phenylalanine or tryptophan. Each record gives: clone size, V gene, CDR3 protein. For some rows the clone size is stated as once, few or many, or as a class when expanded; others skip it.

size: many; V: TRBV4-1; CDR3: ASSRTGLAQQETQY
size: NA; V: TRBV7-9; CDR3: ASSLQDGYSPLH
size: many; V: TRBV7-6; CDR3: ASSLQAGGQDEQF
size: many; V: TRBV2; CDR3: AGGQDTEAF
size: many; V: TRBV3-1; CDR3: ASSLGGTNSPLH
size: many; V: TRBV2; CDR3: ASREIPDTQY
size: NA; V: TRBV12-3/TRBV12-4; CDR3: ASAATNMNTEAF
size: many; V: TRBV5-4; CDR3: ASSLAGRVAFQY
size: many; V: TRBV27; CDR3: ASSLKRTGSSPLH
size: many; V: TRBV10-3; CDR3: AAGGKGGGPTDTQY
size: NA; V: TRBV5-1; CDR3: ASSLEAGSSAEQY
size: many; V: TRBV29-1; CDR3: STSPGRTVYEAF
size: many; V: TRBV20-1; CDR3: SARVPSGPYEQY
size: many; V: TRBV7-8; CDR3: ASSLDPTYEQY
size: many; V: TRBV6-5; CDR3: ASSRKGQGSYNEQF
size: many; V: TRBV7-2; CDR3: ASSQPSGVPY
size: many; V: TRBV3-1; CDR3: ASSGPANYGYT
size: few; V: TRBV6-2/TRBV6-3; CDR3: ASREGFEAF
size: few; V: TRBV19; CDR3: ASSIRVGTDTQY
size: medium-sized; V: TRBV3-1; CDR3: ASSQAWGGDTDTQY
size: many; V: TRBV18; CDR3: ASSPGEARKLF
size: NA; V: TRBV5-1; CDR3: ASSPLAESYNEQF
size: NA; V: TRBV12-3/TRBV12-4; CDR3: ASSSAQWGEAF
size: many; V: TRBV5-1; CDR3: ASSNENTGSGYT
size: many; V: TRBV6-6; CDR3: ASSTGLVAYNEQF
size: many; V: TRBV15; CDR3: ATETGPGEKLF
size: many; V: TRBV5-1; CDR3: ASSLGGPGANVLT
size: many; V: TRBV20-1; CDR3: SGWTVGTPQH
size: many; V: TRBV20-1; CDR3: SARDFNRGAYNEQF
size: NA; V: TRBV5-1; CDR3: ASSSTGGEVYGYT
size: many; V: TRBV6-1; CDR3: ASSVAGDSWEGGYT
size: many; V: TRBV7-2; CDR3: ASSLLGARGPREQF
size: few; V: TRBV18; CDR3: ASSPKSGASYEQY
size: NA; V: TRBV19; CDR3: ASSVGQAPQETQY
size: many; V: TRBV4-3; CDR3: ASSQDAGTSGGTDTQY